The 14 T cell receptor beta chains given below trace back to one sample, sequenced in a study of blood T cell repertoires in COVID-19. TCRdb's copy holds only in-frame clones and misses some; the assay was immunoSEQ multiplex PCR. This table holds approximately 300,000 clones, roughly 90% found once. The sequenced material came from peripheral blood. The receptors originated from a man aged 18 to 29 who had recovered from COVID-19.

The chain links TRBV6-2 or TRBV6-3 to TRBJ1-1; 10 nucleotides align to TRBD1. The CDR3 totals 15 residues. Trimming took 6 bases from V and 1 from J; bases not matched to a gene: 5. Per the germline V gene, CDR1 is MNHEY and CDR2 is SVGEGT. CDR3 amino acids: CASSRTGGTNTEAFF. The CDR3 DNA is TGTGCCAGCAGCCGGACAGGGGGAACGAACACTGAAGCTTTCTTT.

The genes are TRBV5-6 and TRBJ1-1; the D gene is possibly TRBD1 (6 bases). V was shortened by 0 bases and J by 0 bases, with 12 bases between the two germline ends. The length of the CDR3 is 16 residues. Looked up from germline, CDR1 is SGHDT and CDR2 is YYEEEE. The CDR3 DNA reads TGTGCCAGCAGCTTGGGCGGGGGCCGGATGAACACTGAAGCTTTCTTT. This codes for CASSLGGGRMNTEAFF. The full variable domain, with the rest looked up from reference TRBV5-6 and TRBJ1-1, is DAGVTQSPTHLIKTRGQQVTLRCSPKSGHDTVSWYQQALGQGPQFIFQYYEEEERQRGNFPDRFSGHQFPNYSSELNVNALLLGDSALYLCASSLGGGRMNTEAFFGQGTRLTVV.

J is TRBJ2-7 and V is TRBV14, with 13 positions matching TRBD2. Per the germline V gene, CDR1 is SGHDN and CDR2 is FVKESK. The junction had 4 bases not matched to a gene; V was cut back by 4 bases and J by 4 bases. The CDR3 sequence is 15 residues long. The CDR3 DNA reads TGTGCCAGCAGCCCAGGGACTAGCGGGAAATACGAGCAGTACTTC. Its protein product is CASSPGTSGKYEQYF. The variable domain in full, completed from reference TRBV14 and TRBJ2-7, reads EAGVTQFPSHSVIEKGQTVTLRCDPISGHDNLYWYRRVMGKEIKFLLHFVKESKQDESGMPNNRFLAERTGGTYSTLKVQPAELEDSGVYFCASSPGTSGKYEQYFGPGTRLTVT.

The rearrangement links TRBV7-6 to TRBJ2-2, with 9 positions matching TRBD1. Germline V gene lookup returns CDR1 SGHVS and CDR2 FNYEAQ. The ends lost 1 base at V and 5 bases at J; junction bases unmatched: 5. The CDR3 totals 16 residues. CDR3 coding DNA: TGTGCCAGCAGCTTAGGGACAGGGGCGGGGACCGGGGAGCTGTTTTTT. It yields the protein CASSLGTGAGTGELFF.

The CDR3 DNA follows: TGTGCCAGTATGACAGGGTTAATGAACACTGAAGCTTTCTTT. This translates into CASMTGLMNTEAFF. The chain carries TRBV19 and TRBJ1-1, with 7 positions matching TRBD1. The CDR3 totals 14 residues. Per germline, CDR1 LNHDA and CDR2 SQIVND (reference sequence). With 7 bases clipped from V and 0 bases from J, the junction kept 5 bases outside the gene matches.

The V gene is TRBV4-1, the J gene TRBJ1-2; 8 positions match TRBD1. Trimming at V came to 0 bases and at J to 0 bases, leaving 6 bases not matched to a gene. The CDR3 has 17 residues. Germline CDR1 MGHRA, CDR2 YSYEKL. CDR3 region: CASSQEDRGGTNYGYTF. The CDR3 region has the DNA TGCGCCAGCAGCCAAGAAGACAGGGGAGGAACTAACTATGGCTACACCTTC.

The rearrangement joins TRBV5-1 to TRBJ2-5, with TRBD1 matching over 8 bases. Germline CDR1 and CDR2: SGHRS and YFSETQ. Trimming took 4 bases from V and 4 from J; bases not matched to a gene: 12. The CDR3 length is 16 residues. CDR3 loop: CASSERRTGNLETQYF. In DNA form, the CDR3 reads TGCGCCAGCAGCGAAAGGAGGACAGGGAATTTAGAGACCCAGTACTTC.

This clone has at least ten counts. The same CDR3 arises from other DNA sequences in this sample as well. J is TRBJ2-7 and V is TRBV7-2; 12 positions agree with TRBD2. The trim removed 4 bases at V and 0 bases at J, leaving 4 bases unmatched. Germline values: CDR1 SGHTA, CDR2 FQGNSA. The CDR3 spans 16 residues. CDR3 sequence: CASSSLTSGSSYEQYF. The DNA of the CDR3 is TGTGCCAGCAGCTCACTGACTAGCGGGAGCTCCTACGAGCAGTACTTC.

The chain uses TRBV19 and TRBJ2-6; the D is unclear. V gave up 9 bases and J gave up 0 bases, with 3 bases separating them. The germline gives CDR1 LNHDA, CDR2 SQIVND (reference sequence). CDR3 size: 12 residues. The CDR3 here is CASSSGANVLTF. CDR3 coding DNA: TGTGCCAGCTCCTCTGGGGCCAACGTCCTGACTTTC.

The gene calls are TRBV19 and TRBJ2-5; 10 nucleotides agree with TRBD2. Germline assignment: CDR1 LNHDA and CDR2 SQIVND (reference sequence). V was clipped by 2 bases and J by 6 bases; unmatched bases: 6. This CDR3 is 15 amino acids long. This chain's CDR3 is CASSISLAGVKTQYF. CDR3 in DNA: TGTGCCAGTAGTATATCGCTAGCGGGGGTAAAGACCCAGTACTTC. The full variable domain, with the rest looked up from reference TRBV19 and TRBJ2-5, is DGGITQSPKYLFRKEGQNVTLSCEQNLNHDAMYWYRQDPGQGLRLIYYSQIVNDFQKGDIAEGYSVSREKKESFPLTVTSAQKNPTAFYLCASSISLAGVKTQYFGPGTRLLVL.

V and J are TRBV18 and TRBJ1-3; D gene ambiguous. The CDR3 has 15 residues. V was shortened by 6 bases and J by 3 bases, with 15 bases between the two germline ends. Germline V gives CDR1 KGHSH, CDR2 LQKENI. The CDR3 sequence: CASSPTLGFGNTIYF. CDR3 nucleotide sequence: TGTGCCAGCTCCCCAACCTTGGGCTTTGGAAACACCATATATTTT. Combining the CDR3 with reference TRBV18 and TRBJ1-3 gives the whole variable domain NAGVMQNPRHLVRRRGQEARLRCSPMKGHSHVYWYRQLPEEGLKFMVYLQKENIIDESGMPKERFSAEFPKEGPSILRIQQVVRGDSAAYFCASSPTLGFGNTIYFGEGSWLTVV.

V gene TRBV11-2 combines with J gene TRBJ2-7, with 7 bases matching TRBD2. The CDR3 has 16 residues. From germline, CDR1 is SGHAT and CDR2 FQNNGV. V trimming: 0 bases; J trimming: 4 bases; junction bases outside the gene matches: 9. The CDR3: CASSLDTGLGIYEQYF. The CDR3 DNA sequence: TGTGCCAGCAGCTTAGATACCGGACTAGGGATTTACGAGCAGTACTTC.

The chain joins TRBV11-2 to TRBJ1-4; weak D call: TRBD1 (5 bases). The CDR3 sequence is 13 residues long. CDR1 is SGHAT, CDR2 FQNNGV, per germline. V lost 0 bases and J lost 10, with 9 bases in between. The CDR3: CASSLEPGGKLFF. CDR3 nucleotides: TGTGCCAGCAGCTTAGAGCCCGGGGGAAAACTGTTTTTT.

This clone has only one observation. The chain has TRBV5-4 and TRBJ2-3; D ambiguous. V dropped 3 bases and J dropped 5 bases, with 13 bases sitting between them. Per germline, CDR1 SGHNT and CDR2 YYREEE (reference sequence). CDR3 length: 14 residues. As DNA, the CDR3 is TGTGCCAGCAGCTCCGGGTTTAACCAAGATACGCAGTATTTT. Translating gives CASSSGFNQDTQYF.